These 3 T cell receptor beta chains were all obtained from the same sample, sequenced in a study of blood T cell repertoires in COVID-19. Generated by immunoSEQ multiplex PCR, the TCRdb table keeps only in-frame clones and is missing some. The table includes some 130,000 clones, approximately 80% detected once. What was sequenced was peripheral blood. These receptors were obtained from a man between 70 and 80 years old with acute or convalescent COVID-19.

CDR3: CASSGSHAGGVRNTGELFF. The CDR3 region has the DNA TGTGCCAGCAGCGGATCCCATGCCGGGGGGGTAAGGAACACCGGGGAGCTGTTTTTT. The J gene is TRBJ2-2, the V gene TRBV9; TRBD2 matches at 8 bases. The CDR3 consists of 19 residues. The germline V gene encodes CDR1 SGDLS and CDR2 YYNGEE. The V and J ends lost 3 bases and 1 base, in that order; junction bases with no gene match: 14.

The chain has TRBV7-2 and TRBJ2-3, with D possibly TRBD2 on 6 matching bases. Trimming left V 6 bases short and J 6 bases short, with 25 bases between. In germline, CDR1 is SGHTA, CDR2 FQGNSA. There are 17 residues in the CDR3. CDR3 sequence reads: CASSFGLRDSRADTQYF. The CDR3 region has the DNA TGTGCCAGCAGTTTTGGACTCCGGGACTCCCGGGCGGATACGCAGTATTTT.

This clone appeared a few times. Sequence at one end of the junction differs from germline and may be a read error. The chain carries TRBV10-3 and TRBJ2-2; 7 bases agree with TRBD2. Germline CDR1 is ENHRY and CDR2 is SYGVKD. The length of the CDR3 is 14 residues. The CDR3 spells CAICDGGRAGELFF. CDR3 in DNA: TGTGCCATCTGTGATGGGGGGAGGGCCGGGGAGCTGTTTTTT.